Shown below are 32 T cell receptor beta chains from a single sample sequenced in a study of regulatory T cells in long-lasting Graves disease. Relying on iRepertoire HTBI primers and Arm-PCR of CDR3 regions, the team built TCR beta libraries. A single record per CDR3 protein comes from TCRdb applying MiXCR to the multiplex PCR reads. Of 550,000 to 700,000 distinct CDR3 sequences listed, more than 15% were seen once; the top ten hold around 12%. This sample's time point: newly diagnosed GD, antithyroid drugs for less than 3 months. PBMC RNA served as the TCR library source. These data were also reused for a study on T cells in Graves' hyperthyroidism and ophthalmopathy.

The sample consisted of peripheral blood mononuclear cells (PBMCs), taken at new diagnosis, from a patient treated with antithyroid drugs. The source of these receptors is a man aged 18 to 29 with Graves disease.

About this clonotype itself: A clone one base away is much larger, so this may be a read error. The chain links TRBV10-3 to TRBJ2-3; D gene unclear. V was clipped by 6 bases and J by 4 bases, with 8 bases between them. Per germline, CDR1 ENHRY and CDR2 SYGVKD. The CDR3 is 12 amino acids. In DNA form, the CDR3 reads TGTGCCATCAGCGTACGGGCAGATACGCAGTATTTT. Protein: CAISVRADTQYF.

This clonotype appeared many times. J is TRBJ2-5 and V is TRBV20-1, with D tentatively TRBD2 (5 bases). Germline assignment: CDR1 DFQATT and CDR2 SNEGSKA (reference sequence). The CDR3 has 13 amino acids. V was shortened by 6 bases and J by 1 base, with 12 bases between the two germline ends. Written as DNA, the CDR3 is TGCAGTGCCGTCTCCCGGGGCCAAGAGACCCAGTACTTC. It codes for CSAVSRGQETQYF.

V is TRBV20-1 and J is TRBJ1-1; 7 positions match TRBD1. CDR1 and CDR2 from the germline V gene are DFQATT and SNEGSKA (reference sequence). V shed 1 base and J 2 bases; nucleotides not matched to a gene: 13. The CDR3 is 17 residues long. CDR3: CSARGRYSGGSNTEAFF. DNA of the CDR3: TGCAGTGCTAGAGGGCGTTATTCAGGGGGTAGTAACACTGAAGCTTTCTTT.

This clonotype was observed a handful of times. J is TRBJ2-5 and V is TRBV7-3; D uncertain. CDR3 size: 17 residues. CDR1 and CDR2 (germline): SGHTA, FQGTGA. V lost 1 base, J lost 6 bases, and 21 bases lay in between. CDR3 in DNA: TGTGCCAGCAGCTTAAGCATATTACGGCGAGCCAAGAAGACCCAGTACTTC. Residues: CASSLSILRRAKKTQYF.

The CDR3 loop reads CASSSRGGLNQPQHF. The CDR3 region has the DNA TGTGCCAGCAGCTCACGGGGGGGGCTTAATCAGCCCCAGCATTTT. This sequence joins TRBV6-1 and TRBJ1-5; D perhaps matches TRBD1 (6 bases). Germline V gene lookup returns CDR1 MNHNS and CDR2 SASEGT. Trimming took off 6 bases at V and 4 bases at J, with 16 bases between the two ends. The CDR3 sequence is 15 residues long.

This clonotype was recorded at least ten times. The CDR3 nucleotides are TGCAGTGCTAGAGGCTCGACTAGCGTCTACGAGCAGTACTTC. This gives the protein CSARGSTSVYEQYF. The rearrangement joins TRBV20-1 to TRBJ2-7; TRBD2 agrees at 8 bases. Germline CDR1 and CDR2: DFQATT and SNEGSKA (reference sequence). V was clipped by 1 base and J by 3 bases; unmatched bases: 5. The CDR3 extends over 14 amino acids.

This clonotype has just a few counts. This may come from a read error, since a much larger clone is one base off. The genes are TRBV3-1 and TRBJ1-1, with D perhaps TRBD1 (6 bases). V was clipped by 5 bases and J by 5 bases, with 9 bases between them. The CDR3 is made up of 12 amino acids. CDR1 and CDR2 from the germline V gene are LGHDT and YNNKEL (reference sequence). The CDR3 is CASSAGVTEAFF. CDR3 nucleotide sequence: TGTGCCAGCAGCGCAGGGGTGACTGAAGCTTTCTTT.

Ten or more counts support this clonotype. The chain employs TRBV6-5 and TRBJ2-7; possibly TRBD2 for D (6 bases). With 0 bases removed from V and 0 bases from J, the gap between germline ends came to 9 bases. CDR3 size: 15 residues. In germline, CDR1 is MNHEY, CDR2 SVGAGI. The CDR3 is CASSYSISGSYEQYF. The CDR3 DNA follows: TGTGCCAGCAGTTACTCGATTAGCGGCTCCTACGAGCAGTACTTC.

This clonotype was picked up many times. The rearrangement links TRBV2 to TRBJ2-1; D not certain. Germline lookup yields CDR1 SNHLY and CDR2 FYNNEI. With 4 bases removed from V and 5 bases from J, the gap between germline ends came to 9 bases. The CDR3 runs to 13 residues. The CDR3 nucleotides are TGTGCCAGCAGTGCGAGTTGGGACAATGAGCAGTTCTTC. This sequence encodes CASSASWDNEQFF.

This clonotype was picked up many times. The V call is TRBV7-9, the J call TRBJ1-2, with D hard to call. V gave up 3 bases and J gave up 8 bases, with 13 bases separating them. Germline CDR1 reads SEHNR; CDR2 reads FQNEAQ (reference sequence). The CDR3 has 13 residues. This CDR3 is CASSLVTSGGYTF. CDR3 DNA: TGTGCCAGCAGCTTGGTCACGAGTGGAGGCTACACCTTC.

This clonotype was detected ten times or more. The rearrangement links TRBV5-1 to TRBJ2-7; no definite D call. Between the trimmed V and J ends, which lost 0 bases and 0 bases, there was a span of 10 bases. Looked up from germline, CDR1 is SGHRS and CDR2 is YFSETQ. CDR3 length: 15 residues. The CDR3 nucleotides are TGCGCCAGCAGCTTGGGGGCTTTGGGCTCCTACGAGCAGTACTTC. Translated, it gives CASSLGALGSYEQYF.

The chain recombines TRBV15 with TRBJ1-5; 8 nucleotides match TRBD1. The CDR3 is made up of 13 amino acids. V shed 5 bases and J 6 bases; nucleotides not matched to a gene: 3. Germline values: CDR1 LNHNV, CDR2 YYDKDF (reference sequence). CDR3 sequence (DNA): TGTGCCACCAGCCAGGGGGCGGGTCAGCCCCAGCATTTT. This translates into CATSQGAGQPQHF. The entire variable domain, with the rest obtained from reference TRBV15 and TRBJ1-5, is as follows: DAMVIQNPRYQVTQFGKPVTLSCSQTLNHNVMYWYQQKSSQAPKLLFHYYDKDFNNEADTPDNFQSRRPNTSFCFLDIRSPGLGDTAMYLCATSQGAGQPQHFGDGTRLSIL.

This clonotype appeared once. The chain employs TRBV7-2 and TRBJ2-1; possible D gene TRBD2, 6 bases. The V gene lost 0 bases and the J gene lost 9 bases, with 15 bases spanning the gap. The CDR3 extends over 15 amino acids. The germline gives CDR1 SGHTA, CDR2 FQGNSA. The CDR3 loop reads CASSLASVLGGEQFF. CDR3 DNA: TGTGCCAGCAGCTTAGCGTCCGTTTTGGGGGGTGAGCAGTTCTTC.

This clonotype was observed many times. CDR3 region: CATPGGLTDTQYF. The CDR3 coding sequence is TGTGCCACCCCGGGGGGCCTCACAGATACGCAGTATTTT. The chain uses TRBV28 and TRBJ2-3; weak D call: TRBD2 (7 bases). Germline CDR1 MDHEN, CDR2 SYDVKM. The CDR3 covers 13 residues. Deletions cut 10 bases from V and 2 bases from J, with 13 bases between.

This clonotype was seen a handful of times. The rearrangement links TRBV28 to TRBJ2-7; 7 bases align to TRBD2. V shed 0 bases, J shed 4 bases, and the junction held 9 bases outside the gene matches. The CDR3 has 16 amino acids. Germline CDR1 and CDR2: MDHEN and SYDVKM. The CDR3 loop reads CASSLWGGDRDYEQYF. CDR3 sequence (DNA): TGTGCCAGCAGTTTATGGGGGGGGGACCGGGATTACGAGCAGTACTTC.

In this sample, this clonotype turned up a few times. The genes are TRBV20-1 and TRBJ2-7; TRBD2 aligns across 9 bases. CDR1 and CDR2 from the germline V gene are DFQATT and SNEGSKA (reference sequence). The V gene end was trimmed by 2 bases and the J gene end by 0 bases; junction bases not matched to a gene: 5. CDR3 length: 15 residues. CDR3 in DNA: TGCAGTGCTAGACGTCTAGCGGGGAACTCCTACGAGCAGTACTTC. Translating it yields CSARRLAGNSYEQYF.

This clonotype appeared many times. V usage is TRBV12-3 or TRBV12-4 and J usage is TRBJ2-7; D unresolved. V was cut by 2 bases and J by 0 bases, with 14 bases left in between. This CDR3 contains 16 residues. Here the CDR3 DNA reads TGTGCCAGCAGTTTACGATTCTCCGGGTACTCCTACGAGCAGTACTTC. Its translation: CASSLRFSGYSYEQYF.

Ten or more counts support this clonotype. CDR3 DNA sequence: TGTGCCAGCAGCCACAACAGGGTGCCCCAGTACTTC. Translated, it gives CASSHNRVPQYF. V is TRBV28 and J is TRBJ2-5; a possible D gene is TRBD1 (6 bases). CDR3 size: 12 residues. The germline gives CDR1 MDHEN, CDR2 SYDVKM. Trimming took off 6 bases at V and 9 bases at J, with 14 bases between the two ends.

This clonotype was counted many times. V gene TRBV18 combines with J gene TRBJ2-3; 7 bases are a match to TRBD1. V shed 2 bases, J shed 5 bases, and the junction held 4 bases outside the gene matches. The germline gives CDR1 KGHSH, CDR2 LQKENI. The CDR3 is 14 amino acids. This CDR3 reads CASSPDRDRDTQYF. The DNA for the CDR3 is TGTGCCAGCTCACCAGATCGGGACAGAGATACGCAGTATTTT.

This clonotype appeared many times. The chain carries TRBV27 and TRBJ2-7; TRBD1 is a possible D gene (5 bases). The V end lost 2 bases, the J end lost 3 bases, and 14 bases lay between the germline ends. The CDR3 is made up of 15 amino acids. Germline CDR1 is MNHEY and CDR2 is SMNVEV (reference sequence). Here the CDR3 reads CASSLRLTEVYEQYF. CDR3 nucleotide sequence: TGTGCCAGCAGTTTACGTTTGACAGAAGTCTACGAGCAGTACTTC.

This clonotype showed up many times. This chain links TRBV20-1 with TRBJ2-5, with 9 bases matching TRBD2. The germline CDR1 and CDR2 sequences are DFQATT and SNEGSKA (reference sequence). This CDR3 contains 16 residues. V lost 0 bases to trimming and J lost 5 bases; unmatched junction nucleotides: 10. The CDR3 region has the DNA TGCAGTGCTAGAGAAAGAGGTAGCGGGAGAAAGGAGACCCAGTACTTC. Protein: CSARERGSGRKETQYF.

This chain links TRBV5-4 with TRBJ1-5; D remains ambiguous. The CDR3 is 14 amino acids. The V end was cut by 0 bases, the J end by 7 bases, with 11 bases between. The germline V gene encodes CDR1 SGHNT and CDR2 YYREEE (reference sequence). The DNA for the CDR3 is TGTGCCAGCAGCTTGGATCTCGGGATACAGCCCCAGCATTTT. Translated: CASSLDLGIQPQHF.

J is TRBJ1-1 and V is TRBV5-6; D might be TRBD1 (6 bases). In germline, CDR1 is SGHDT, CDR2 YYEEEE. V shed 7 bases and J shed 4 bases, with 14 bases lying between them. CDR3 length: 13 amino acids. In DNA form, the CDR3 reads TGTGCCAGCGGCGCTACAGGGCCCACTGAAGCTTTCTTT. It yields the protein CASGATGPTEAFF.

This clonotype was seen a few times. This chain connects TRBV7-6 to TRBJ2-3; 11 nucleotides line up with TRBD2. Losses at the gene ends were 0 bases for V and 3 bases for J; bases not matched to a gene: 5. Germline assignment: CDR1 SGHVS and CDR2 FNYEAQ. The CDR3 is 17 residues long. The chain's CDR3 is CASSLATSGISTDTQYF. The CDR3 bases are TGTGCCAGCAGCTTAGCGACTAGCGGGATTAGTACAGATACGCAGTATTTT.

The chain links TRBV20-1 to TRBJ2-1, with a possible D match to TRBD2 (6 bases). Germline V gene sequence: CDR1 DFQATT, CDR2 SNEGSKA (reference sequence). V was shortened by 3 bases and J by 9 bases, with 24 bases between the two germline ends. The CDR3 is made up of 16 amino acids. The CDR3 loop reads CSARATSPKNGGEQFF. The DNA of the CDR3 is TGCAGTGCTAGGGCGACTAGTCCGAAGAATGGAGGTGAGCAGTTCTTC.

J is TRBJ2-2 and V is TRBV5-1; no clear D gene. Trimming stripped 0 bases from V and 4 bases from J, with 4 bases between. This CDR3 is built from 13 residues. Germline CDR1 is SGHRS and CDR2 is YFSETQ. The CDR3 is CASSLDVTGELFF. The CDR3 nucleotides are TGCGCCAGCAGCTTGGATGTCACCGGGGAGCTGTTTTTT.

V gene TRBV28 combines with J gene TRBJ2-1; TRBD2 agrees at 10 bases. Germline V gene sequence: CDR1 MDHEN, CDR2 SYDVKM. The CDR3 sequence is 16 residues long. V was clipped by 6 bases and J by 5 bases; unmatched bases: 10. The CDR3 DNA follows: TGTGCCAGCAGCCAACCAGGGACTAGCGTAAACAATGAGCAGTTCTTC. Translated: CASSQPGTSVNNEQFF.

A note on this clonotype: Since a far larger clone is one base different, this is likely a read error. CDR3 region: CASSVGTSGSHYEQYF. The CDR3 DNA sequence: TGTGCCAGCAGCGTCGGGACTAGCGGATCTCACTACGAGCAGTACTTC. V is TRBV7-8 and J is TRBJ2-3, with TRBD2 matching 11 bases. The end of the DNA fits TRBJ2-7 better, so the J call may be wrong. CDR3 length: 16 residues. In germline, CDR1 is SGHVS, CDR2 FQNEAQ.

At least ten counts were recorded for this clonotype. This rearrangement joins TRBV28 to TRBJ1-5; D unresolved. Germline loops: CDR1 MDHEN, CDR2 SYDVKM. V gave up 5 bases and J gave up 2 bases, with 7 bases separating them. The CDR3 totals 13 residues. The CDR3 nucleotides read TGTGCCAGCAGTGCACAGCGCAATCAGCCCCAGCATTTT. This encodes CASSAQRNQPQHF. Supplemented by reference TRBV28 and TRBJ1-5, the full variable domain reads DVKVTQSSRYLVKRTGEKVFLECVQDMDHENMFWYRQDPGLGLRLIYFSYDVKMKEKGDIPEGYSVSREKKERFSLILESASTNQTSMYLCASSAQRNQPQHFGDGTRLSIL.

The table lists this clonotype with many counts. V and J are TRBV28 and TRBJ1-1; D perhaps matches TRBD1 (5 bases). CDR3 length: 15 amino acids. Per germline, CDR1 MDHEN and CDR2 SYDVKM. Trimming removed 5 bases from V and 5 bases from J, with 18 bases in between. The CDR3 here is CASSPQTRVRTEAFF. The CDR3 bases are TGTGCCAGCAGTCCACAGACCAGGGTACGGACTGAAGCTTTCTTT.

The chain links TRBV9 to TRBJ2-7, with 7 bases identical to TRBD2. Germline V gene sequence: CDR1 SGDLS, CDR2 YYNGEE. The CDR3 runs to 14 residues. V shed 0 bases and J 6 bases; nucleotides not matched to a gene: 6. CDR3 DNA sequence: TGTGCCAGCAGCGTAGAGGTCTCGGGGGGCGAGCAGTACTTC. Its translation: CASSVEVSGGEQYF.

Only a few counts were recorded for this clonotype. The chain joins TRBV3-1 to TRBJ1-6; a weak D match, TRBD1 (5 bases). Germline lookup yields CDR1 LGHDT and CDR2 YNNKEL (reference sequence). V dropped 8 bases and J dropped 4 bases, with 18 bases sitting between them. This CDR3 is 16 amino acids long. CDR3 residues: CASSPRGQAYNSPLHF. CDR3 DNA: TGTGCCAGCTCCCCGAGGGGCCAAGCTTATAATTCACCCCTCCACTTT.